The present T cell receptor beta chain was sequenced within a study of control samples from healthy donors and cancer patients. There are 14 residues in the CDR3. Germline V lookup: CDR1 SEHNR, CDR2 FQNEAQ (reference sequence). This table comes from immunoSEQ multiplex PCR, and its TCRdb copy is limited to in-frame clones, with some not included. The sample contains about 89,000 clones, about 84% of which appear only once. A note on this clone: At one of its ends the junction is not consistent with the germline gene, which may arise from a read error.

The genes are TRBV7-9 and TRBJ2-1, with 11 positions matching TRBD2. The TCR originated in a woman aged 40 to 55 in good health. Sequencing was performed on blood. The CDR3 bases are TGTGCCAGCAGCCTAGCGGGGGGATCCAATGAGCAGTTCTTC. Translating it yields CASSLAGGSNEQFF.